This paragraph covers one TCR beta chain sequence. The antigen remains unidentified. This CDR3 has 15 amino acids. The germline V and J ends were trimmed by 0 bases and 3 bases, with 9 bases remaining between them. Germline CDR1 LNHNV, CDR2 YYDKDF (reference sequence). These data are taken from a study of beta chain features in type 1 diabetes. Study information: Cells sorted and examined across all samples totaled approximately 110 million.

Reverse transcription of all isolated RNA meant that expressed TCRB transcripts were sequenced. Repertoires were generated with immunoSEQ multiplex PCR, while TCRdb's copy carries only in-frame clones and drops some. The sample has 400,000 or so clones; 9.5% to 10% are singletons. Notes on the study in general: Across all four CD4+ subsets, people with type 1 diabetes showed modestly shorter TCRB CDR3s.

Material: central memory CD4+ T cells from blood. The V call is TRBV15, the J call TRBJ1-5; D remains unclear. The receptor comes from a man aged 25 to 40 with type 1 diabetes. DNA for the CDR3: TGTGCCACCAGCAGAGATGTAACAGACAATCAGCCCCAGCATTTT. Translated: CATSRDVTDNQPQHF.